These T cell receptor beta chains were read from a single sample in a study of blood T cells in healthy people across ages. TCRdb processed the 5' RACE reads anew with MiXCR; each CDR3 protein has one entry. This table holds 1.8 million or so distinct CDR3 sequences, approximately 40% found once. The sequenced material came from blood. The source is a human donor in good health. Each CDR3 is given with its conserved first and last residue. A D gene is named only where the DNA matches it firmly. Clone size is shown for a subset of rows, as once, few, many or a class of expanded clone.

D gene,J gene,clone size,V gene,CDR3 DNA,CDR3 protein
.,TRBJ2-6,few,TRBV7-2,TGTGCCAGCAGCTCCATGCCCGGGACATGGTCATCTGGGGCCAACGTCCTGACTTTC,CASSSMPGTWSSGANVLTF
.,TRBJ2-3,many,TRBV7-2,TGTGCCAGCAGCTCGGACCGAGGGGATACGCAGTATTTT,CASSSDRGDTQYF
.,TRBJ2-1,few,TRBV20-1,TGCAGTCGGGTTGGCATCTCAAGCTCCTACAATGAGCAGTTCTTC,CSRVGISSSYNEQFF
TRBD2,TRBJ2-7,few,TRBV15,TGTGCCACCAGCAGGGGGGGGGAGTCTGGGCGCGAGCAGTACTTC,CATSRGGESGREQYF
TRBD1,TRBJ1-2,.,TRBV18,TGTGCCAGCTCACCCCGACAGGGGCGAACCGTCTCCTATGGCTACACCTTC,CASSPRQGRTVSYGYTF
TRBD1,TRBJ1-1,few,TRBV20-1,TGCAGTTCCCCGCAGGGGACAGGTGTTGCTGAAGCTTTCTTT,CSSPQGTGVAEAFF
TRBD1,TRBJ2-6,.,TRBV6-1,TGTGCCAGCAGGCCGACCGGGACAGGGACTTCTGGGGCCAACGTCCTGACTTTC,CASRPTGTGTSGANVLTF
.,TRBJ2-1,.,TRBV20-1,TGCAGTGCTACGGGCGGGGATATCTACAATGAGCAGTTCTTC,CSATGGDIYNEQFF
.,TRBJ2-7,few,TRBV20-1,TGCAGTGCCATACGGGGGCAGGGGTCAACCTACGAGCAGTACTTC,CSAIRGQGSTYEQYF
.,TRBJ2-7,.,TRBV5-1,TGCGCCAGCAGAACCTCGGTCAGGGGTAACTACGAGCAGTACTTC,CASRTSVRGNYEQYF
.,TRBJ2-7,.,TRBV20-1,TGCAGTGCCAAGGGACTTCCCGGCTACGAGCAGTACTTC,CSAKGLPGYEQYF
.,TRBJ1-5,.,TRBV27,TGTGCCAGCGGGTCACAGACAAGTAGCAATCAGCCCCAGCATTTT,CASGSQTSSNQPQHF
.,TRBJ1-2,.,TRBV12-3/TRBV12-4,TGTGCCAGCAGCCTCCAAGGGGGGGTCTATGGCTACACCTTC,CASSLQGGVYGYTF
.,TRBJ1-2,.,TRBV29-1,TGCAGCGTTGGGTCTCGGGGGGCGGGGGGCTACACCTTC,CSVGSRGAGGYTF
TRBD1,TRBJ1-1,few,TRBV6-6,TGTGCCAGCAGCCTGGGACAGACTATGAACACTGAAGCTTTCTTT,CASSLGQTMNTEAFF
.,TRBJ2-1,.,TRBV2,TGTGCCAGCAGTGTGCAGAGTGAGCAGTTCTTC,CASSVQSEQFF
TRBD2,TRBJ2-1,.,TRBV12-3/TRBV12-4,TGTGCCAGCAGTTTCCCGGGACTAGCGGGGAATGAGCAGTTCTTC,CASSFPGLAGNEQFF
TRBD1,TRBJ1-2,few,TRBV6-5,TGTGCCAGCAGGGTCGGACAGGGAATCTATGGCTACACCTTC,CASRVGQGIYGYTF
.,TRBJ2-7,.,TRBV20-1,TGCAGTGCCCGCCCCCTGCAGGGCTACGAGCAGTACTTC,CSARPLQGYEQYF
TRBD1,TRBJ1-2,.,TRBV9,TGTGCCAGCAGCGTAGCGGGACAGGGGGCTAGCGGCTACACCTTC,CASSVAGQGASGYTF
.,TRBJ2-5,.,TRBV9,TGTGCCAGCAGCTACTCAGGCAGGGCTGATGCGGAGACCCAGTACTTC,CASSYSGRADAETQYF
.,TRBJ2-1,.,TRBV20-1,TGCAGTGCTAGAGATCCGGGAAGCTCCTACAATGAGCAGTTCTTC,CSARDPGSSYNEQFF
TRBD2,TRBJ2-3,few,TRBV7-6,TGTGCCAGCAGCTTAGATCCCTTCCGGGGACTAGTTGCAGATACGCAGTATTTT,CASSLDPFRGLVADTQYF
TRBD1,TRBJ1-1,many,TRBV7-3,TGTGCCAGCAGCCTACTACAGGGGACTGAAGCTTTCTTT,CASSLLQGTEAFF
TRBD2,TRBJ2-3,.,TRBV6-6,TGTGCCAGCAGTAGCGGGGGGATGGATACGCAGTATTTT,CASSSGGMDTQYF
.,TRBJ2-5,few,TRBV12-3/TRBV12-4,TGTGCCAGCAGTTTAGAAGGATTTGAGACCCAGTACTTC,CASSLEGFETQYF
.,TRBJ2-5,.,TRBV7-2,TGTGCCAGCAGCTCGCCCCCAACACTAGCCGGAGAGACCCAGTACTTC,CASSSPPTLAGETQYF
.,TRBJ2-2,.,TRBV10-3,TGTGCCATCAGTCGCCTCGGGGAGGAGAACACCGGGGAGCTGTTTTTT,CAISRLGEENTGELFF
.,TRBJ1-1,.,TRBV20-1,TGCAGTGCTAGATTTACCGTTGGGACTGAAGCTTTCTTT,CSARFTVGTEAFF
TRBD1,TRBJ2-7,.,TRBV10-3,TGTGCCATCAGTGGCTCCGGGACAGGGGGATACGAGCAGTACTTC,CAISGSGTGGYEQYF
.,TRBJ2-1,.,TRBV20-1,TGCAATGCTAGGGGACTTCTCTCCTCCTACAATGAGCAGTTCTTC,CNARGLLSSYNEQFF
.,TRBJ1-2,.,TRBV11-2,TGTGCCAGCAGCGCCGCCGGGGGCTATGGCTGCACCTTC,CASSAAGGYGCTF
.,TRBJ2-3,.,TRBV6-4,TGTGCCAGCAGTAACAGAACTACAGATACGCAGTATTTT,CASSNRTTDTQYF
.,TRBJ2-1,.,TRBV11-2,TGTGCCAGCAGCTTAGGGTCGGGGACCCTATGGAATGAGCAGTTCTTC,CASSLGSGTLWNEQFF
.,TRBJ1-1,.,TRBV6-1,TGTGCCAGCATGGGACACCTAAACACTGAAGCTTTCTTT,CASMGHLNTEAFF
.,TRBJ2-2,.,TRBV6-1,TGTGCCAGCAGTTCGTACCTCTTGAACACCGGGGAGCTGTTTTTT,CASSSYLLNTGELFF
.,TRBJ1-2,.,TRBV9,TGTGCCAGCAGCGACAGTCCTCATGGCTACACCTTC,CASSDSPHGYTF
TRBD2,TRBJ2-7,many,TRBV28,TGTGCCAGCAGTTTATCACTAGCGGGCTACGAGCAGTACTTC,CASSLSLAGYEQYF
.,TRBJ1-5,.,TRBV27,TGTGCCAGCAGTCCTAGGTTAAGGGGCAATCAGCCCCAGCATTTT,CASSPRLRGNQPQHF
.,TRBJ2-7,.,TRBV7-3,TGTGCCAGCAGCCCCGGAGCAGGGGTGACCTACGAGCAGTACTTC,CASSPGAGVTYEQYF
TRBD1,TRBJ1-2,.,TRBV7-2,TGTGCCAGCAGCTTTGGGGCAGGGGGGTCTAATGGCTACACCTTC,CASSFGAGGSNGYTF
.,TRBJ2-5,few,TRBV21-1,TGTGCCAGCAGCAAATGGAACAGGGCTAGTGAGCAGTACTTC,CASSKWNRASEQYF
TRBD2,TRBJ2-1,.,TRBV6-2/TRBV6-3,TGTGCCAGCAGCCTACTAGCGGCTTCGCTTAATGAGCAGTTCTTC,CASSLLAASLNEQFF
TRBD1,TRBJ1-2,few,TRBV7-9,TGTGCCAGCAGCTTATACAGGGGTGTTAACTATGGCTACACCTTC,CASSLYRGVNYGYTF